The 25 T cell receptor beta chains given below trace back to one sample, sequenced in a study of T-cell memory formation after mild COVID-19. TCRdb re-derived calls from the 5' RACE reads in MiXCR, one entry per CDR3 protein. The sample records under 450,000 distinct CDR3 sequences, around 22% being singletons. Sequencing was carried out using PBMCs or a T cell subset sorted from them (not recorded which). All receptors derive from an adult woman who had mild COVID-19 (a few samples of this study predate the infection). Cell type and time point are not known.

The rearrangement uses TRBV7-9 and TRBJ2-3; D is possibly TRBD2 (6 bases). The CDR3 has 14 amino acids. Germline CDR1 and CDR2: SEHNR and FQNEAQ (reference sequence). Trimming cost V 0 bases and J 4 bases, with 8 bases left between them. CDR3 amino acids: CASSLAPGADTQYF. CDR3 DNA sequence: TGTGCCAGCAGCTTAGCTCCGGGGGCAGATACGCAGTATTTT. Together with reference TRBV7-9 and TRBJ2-3, the CDR3 gives the full variable domain: DTGVSQNPRHKITKRGQNVTFRCDPISEHNRLYWYRQTLGQGPEFLTYFQNEAQLEKSRLLSDRFSAERPKGSFSTLEIQRTEQGDSAMYLCASSLAPGADTQYFGPGTRLTVL.

This clonotype was seen ten or more times. This chain links TRBV12-3 or TRBV12-4 with TRBJ2-2; D is uncertain. The CDR3 sequence is 14 residues long. Trimming took off 6 bases at V and 1 base at J, with 9 bases between the two ends. The CDR3 DNA is TGTGCCAGCAGCCTCCTTCAGAACACCGGGGAGCTGTTTTTT. Its translation: CASSLLQNTGELFF.

A few counts support this clonotype. Here the CDR3 reads CASRSPTDTQYF. Written as DNA, the CDR3 is TGCGCCAGCAGATCCCCTACAGATACGCAGTATTTT. The chain recombines TRBV5-1 with TRBJ2-3; D is uncertain. Trimming cost V 5 bases and J 3 bases, with 7 bases left between them. The CDR3 spans 12 residues. The germline CDR1 and CDR2 sequences are SGHRS and YFSETQ. Based on the CDR3 plus reference TRBV5-1 and TRBJ2-3, the full variable domain is KAGVTQTPRYLIKTRGQQVTLSCSPISGHRSVSWYQQTPGQGLQFLFEYFSETQRNKGNFPGRFSGRQFSNSRSEMNVSTLELGDSALYLCASRSPTDTQYFGPGTRLTVL.

This chain joins TRBV21-1 and TRBJ1-5; the table names TRBD1, a call not compared with the DNA. TRBV21-1 is deemed a pseudogene. This CDR3 spans 15 amino acids. CDR3 nucleotides: TGTGCCAGCAGCACCATGACAGGTAGCAATCAGCCCCAGCATTTT. Its protein product is CASSTMTGSNQPQHF.

This clonotype was observed a few times. The chain carries TRBV6-2 or TRBV6-3 and TRBJ2-7; 9 bases agree with TRBD2. Germline assignment: CDR1 MNHEY and CDR2 SVGEGT. The V gene end was trimmed by 0 bases and the J gene end by 4 bases; junction bases not matched to a gene: 7. CDR3 length: 16 amino acids. The CDR3 spells CASSYSLAGLFYEQYF. CDR3 DNA sequence: TGTGCCAGCAGTTACTCACTAGCGGGTCTTTTTTACGAGCAGTACTTC.

The chain carries TRBV24-1 and TRBJ1-5; TRBD1 agrees at 7 bases. V gave up 7 bases and J gave up 4 bases; unmatched junction bases: 3. The CDR3 sequence is 13 residues long. Per germline, CDR1 KGHDR and CDR2 SFDVKD. CDR3 nucleotides: TGTGCCACCAGCCAACAGGGGAATCAGCCCCAGCATTTT. Translated: CATSQQGNQPQHF.

This chain links TRBV25-1 with TRBJ2-6; D not certain. Trimming took off 3 bases at V and 4 bases at J, with 10 bases between the two ends. This CDR3 contains 15 residues. Germline V gene data show CDR1 as MGHDK and CDR2 as SYGVNS. The CDR3: CASSESTAGANVLTF. The CDR3 DNA is TGTGCCAGCAGTGAGAGTACAGCAGGGGCCAACGTCCTGACTTTC.

The J gene is TRBJ2-3, the V gene TRBV18, with D unclear. The CDR3 totals 14 residues. V was shortened by 3 bases and J by 2 bases, with 9 bases between the two germline ends. Germline V gene sequence: CDR1 KGHSH, CDR2 LQKENI. The CDR3 region has the DNA TGTGCCAGCTCACCCCCAAGTCCCACAGATACGCAGTATTTT. Its translation is CASSPPSPTDTQYF.

This clonotype has only a few counts. This chain uses TRBV10-3 with TRBJ2-5; unclear D gene. The CDR3 has 16 amino acids. Germline values: CDR1 ENHRY, CDR2 SYGVKD. V was pared by 0 bases and J by 1 base, with 12 bases between. The CDR3 region has the DNA TGTGCCATCAGTGAGTCGATTACGGCAGCCCAAGAGACCCAGTACTTC. Translating it yields CAISESITAAQETQYF.

This clonotype was counted between two and nine times. The rearrangement uses TRBV7-6 and TRBJ2-2; possible D gene TRBD1, 5 bases. The germline CDR1 and CDR2 sequences are SGHVS and FNYEAQ. V shed 1 base and J shed 0 bases, with 12 bases lying between them. The CDR3 is made up of 17 amino acids. CDR3 coding DNA: TGTGCCAGCAGCTTAGAGACAGCCAATCCGAACACCGGGGAGCTGTTTTTT. This encodes CASSLETANPNTGELFF.

The chain has TRBV12-3 or TRBV12-4 and TRBJ2-1; TRBD2 aligns across 7 bases. The CDR3 has 15 residues. The V gene end was trimmed by 6 bases and the J gene end by 1 base; junction bases not matched to a gene: 6. The CDR3: CASRNSGSSYNEQFF. The CDR3 coding sequence is TGTGCCAGCAGGAATAGCGGGTCTTCCTACAATGAGCAGTTCTTC.

This clonotype was detected ten times or more. The genes are TRBV6-5 and TRBJ1-2; TRBD1 matches at 7 bases. Looked up from germline, CDR1 is MNHEY and CDR2 is SVGAGI. V trimming: 6 bases; J trimming: 7 bases; junction bases outside the gene matches: 2. The CDR3 consists of 11 residues. This chain's CDR3 is CASRRQGGYTF. The CDR3 DNA sequence: TGTGCCAGCAGGAGACAGGGTGGCTACACCTTC.

V usage is TRBV5-1 and J usage is TRBJ2-5; D is undetermined. The V gene lost 4 bases and the J gene lost 2 bases, with 12 bases spanning the gap. The CDR3 runs to 14 residues. Germline CDR1 and CDR2: SGHRS and YFSETQ. CDR3 bases: TGCGCCAGCAGCCTGAGCCTCCAACAAGAGACCCAGTACTTC. Protein product: CASSLSLQQETQYF.

This clonotype was counted ten times or more. The chain recombines TRBV25-1 with TRBJ2-5, with unresolved D. The ends were cut back, 4 bases at V and 5 bases at J, with 5 bases in the middle. The CDR3 runs to 11 residues. Per the germline V gene, CDR1 is MGHDK and CDR2 is SYGVNS. CDR3 loop: CASSVGETQYF. Written as DNA, the CDR3 is TGTGCCAGCAGTGTGGGGGAGACCCAGTACTTC.

The rearrangement uses TRBV20-1 and TRBJ1-1, with TRBD1 matching 7 bases. J was trimmed by 1 base and V by 6 bases; bases with no gene match: 11. This CDR3 region has 15 residues. Per germline, CDR1 DFQATT and CDR2 SNEGSKA (reference sequence). The CDR3 region is CSADLAGQQNTEAFF. CDR3 in DNA: TGCAGTGCAGACCTAGCGGGACAGCAGAACACTGAAGCTTTCTTT.

This clonotype was seen only a few times. V usage is TRBV6-5 and J usage is TRBJ2-5; D not resolved. CDR3 length equals 14 residues. The V end was cut by 2 bases, the J end by 1 base, with 8 bases between. Germline CDR1 MNHEY, CDR2 SVGAGI. In nucleotides, the CDR3 is TGTGCCAGCAGTTACGGGTCAGCCCAAGAGACCCAGTACTTC. Translating it yields CASSYGSAQETQYF.

V gene TRBV11-1 combines with J gene TRBJ2-7; the match to TRBD1 covers 8 bases. Per the germline V gene, CDR1 is SGHAT and CDR2 is FQDESV (reference sequence). The CDR3 loop spans 15 amino acids. With V trimmed by 5 bases and J by 5 bases, 11 bases remained unmatched. CDR3 DNA sequence: TGTGCCAGCAGCGAAGCAACAGGGGGGTCCAACGAGCAGTACTTC. This sequence encodes CASSEATGGSNEQYF.

This clonotype was found a few times. The chain has TRBV11-2 and TRBJ1-5, with D maybe TRBD1 (5 bases). The length of the CDR3 is 14 residues. CDR1 is SGHAT and CDR2 is FQNNGV in the germline V gene. V gave up 6 bases and J gave up 0 bases, with 9 bases separating them. CDR3 DNA: TGTGCCAGCAGTTGGACAAGTAGCAATCAGCCCCAGCATTTT. As protein: CASSWTSSNQPQHF.

This clonotype occurred many times. The chain couples TRBV5-1 to TRBJ2-1; 8 bases match TRBD2. The junction had 10 bases not matched to a gene; V was cut back by 4 bases and J by 4 bases. The CDR3 consists of 16 residues. Germline V CDR1 and CDR2: SGHRS, YFSETQ. The CDR3 loop is CASSPGGLVKYNEQFF. The CDR3 region has the DNA TGCGCCAGCAGCCCGGGGGGGTTGGTCAAATACAATGAGCAGTTCTTC.

The chain recombines TRBV5-1 with TRBJ1-2, with D tentatively TRBD1 (5 bases). This CDR3 is 15 amino acids long. V dropped 0 bases and J dropped 8 bases, with 17 bases sitting between them. Germline V gene sequence: CDR1 SGHRS, CDR2 YFSETQ. CDR3 sequence reads: CASSLGLGTLLGYTF. DNA of the CDR3: TGCGCCAGCAGCTTGGGACTAGGGACCCTGCTAGGCTACACCTTC.

Only one count was recorded for this clonotype. The chain has TRBV7-2 and TRBJ2-1; 7 positions match TRBD1. The CDR3 contains 15 residues. Germline CDR1 SGHTA, CDR2 FQGNSA. Unmatched junction bases numbered 8, after V lost 1 base and J lost 8 bases. The CDR3: CASSLDRGSFHEQFF. CDR3 nucleotide sequence: TGTGCCAGCAGCTTAGACAGGGGTAGTTTCCATGAGCAGTTCTTC.

In this sample, this clonotype turned up a few times. The V gene is TRBV10-3, the J gene TRBJ2-3, with D perhaps TRBD1 (6 bases). Germline V CDR1 and CDR2: ENHRY, SYGVKD. V lost 4 bases and J 2 bases, leaving 7 bases between the germline ends. The CDR3 consists of 13 residues. CDR3 nucleotide sequence: TGTGCCATCAGTGGGACAGTCACAGATACGCAGTATTTT. Protein product: CAISGTVTDTQYF.

This chain's CDR3 is CASSVVGQGPTGELFF. CDR3 nucleotide sequence: TGTGCCAGCAGCGTAGTAGGACAGGGCCCTACCGGGGAGCTGTTTTTT. The V and J genes are TRBV9 and TRBJ2-2; 8 bases fit TRBD1. The trim removed 0 bases at V and 5 bases at J, leaving 6 bases unmatched. This CDR3 contains 16 residues. CDR1 SGDLS and CDR2 YYNGEE come from the germline V gene.

The J gene is TRBJ2-1, the V gene TRBV7-3; the match to TRBD1 covers 7 bases. The germline V gene has CDR1 SGHTA and CDR2 FQGTGA. The junction had 4 bases not matched to a gene; V was cut back by 4 bases and J by 4 bases. This CDR3 comprises 14 residues. CDR3 residues: CASSSGQAYNEQFF. The CDR3 DNA follows: TGTGCCAGCAGCTCCGGACAGGCTTACAATGAGCAGTTCTTC.

This clonotype was detected a few times. This CDR3 reads CASSPTGQGYEQYF. Here the CDR3 DNA reads TGTGCCAGCAGCCCAACGGGACAGGGGTACGAGCAGTACTTC. V and J are TRBV14 and TRBJ2-7; TRBD1 matches at 10 bases. The V gene's germline CDR1 is SGHDN and CDR2 FVKESK. Germline trimming cut 4 bases from V and 4 bases from J; bases unmatched to any gene: 4. CDR3 length: 14 residues.